This TCR beta chain appears in the sequencing data of a study of shared clonotypes between healthy human individuals. The data were produced by immunoSEQ multiplex PCR, yet TCRdb's version contains in-frame clones alone and is incomplete. The sample includes millions of clones, over 85% seen only once; the top ten take 0.14%. This clone was picked up a small number of times. The same CDR3 also results from other DNA sequences found in this sample. The receptor was derived from a young man in good health. Sequenced material: naive CD4+ T cells sorted from blood. The sample's subset: CD45RA+ positively selected.

CDR3 amino acids: CASSETYEQYF. CDR3 DNA sequence: TGTGCCAGCAGTGAGACCTACGAGCAGTACTTC. The chain combines TRBV2 with TRBJ2-7, with no clear D. The ends were cut back, 3 bases at V and 2 bases at J, with 2 bases in the middle. This CDR3 has 11 amino acids. CDR1 and CDR2 (germline): SNHLY, FYNNEI.